The rows below give T cell receptor beta chains drawn from one sample of a study of blood T cells in healthy people across ages. Using its own MiXCR run on the 5' RACE reads, TCRdb lists one record per CDR3 protein. Counted here are over 1,200,000 distinct CDR3 sequences, 59% occurring once; the ten biggest clones make up more than 6%. The sequencing input was blood. All receptors derive from a man younger than 35 in good health. The conserved cysteine and the conserved F or W are not part of the CDR3 here. Each record gives: CDR3 protein, V gene, J gene, D gene. D genes are given only for firm matches.

ASSAGILGGYT	TRBV10-2	TRBJ1-2	-
ASSLARHNEQF	TRBV6-2/TRBV6-3	TRBJ2-1	-
ASGLAPSYEQY	TRBV4-1	TRBJ2-7	TRBD2
ASSQGTGVSYEQY	TRBV4-3	TRBJ2-7	-
SARDRRGSYNEQY	TRBV20-1	-	-
ASSLSSGRLNEKLF	TRBV27	TRBJ1-4	-
ASRGTGLAGDTQY	TRBV9	TRBJ2-3	TRBD2
ASSRGSTVYEQF	TRBV6-2/TRBV6-3	TRBJ2-1	-
ASSQGGNWSPLH	TRBV4-1	TRBJ1-6	-
SARRKADLAKNIQY	TRBV20-1	TRBJ2-4	-
ASGLGSYNSPLH	TRBV6-2/TRBV6-3	TRBJ1-6	-
ASSRTSPVNYEQY	TRBV6-2/TRBV6-3	TRBJ2-7	-
SARAGGNYNEQF	TRBV20-1	TRBJ2-1	TRBD2
ASSLYGTNNYEQY	TRBV3-1	TRBJ2-7	TRBD2
ASSFSGSAAYEQY	TRBV28	TRBJ2-7	-
SARDPKRENTGGLF	TRBV20-1	TRBJ2-2	TRBD2
ASSQESSANYGYT	TRBV4-2	TRBJ1-2	-
ASSSSPKGGSTDTQY	TRBV7-6	TRBJ2-3	-
ASRGEVAKNIQY	TRBV28	TRBJ2-4	-
ASSDWGGETQY	TRBV6-4	TRBJ2-5	TRBD2
ASRGFQETQY	TRBV7-9	TRBJ2-5	-
ASSFGGGAYNEQY	TRBV12-3/TRBV12-4	-	TRBD2
ASSTGQSYSNQPQH	TRBV5-6	TRBJ1-5	-
ASSLGSRNQETQY	TRBV7-2	TRBJ2-5	-
ASSQEGSLRGEQY	TRBV4-1	TRBJ2-4	-
ASSPTTQQDNGYT	TRBV7-9	TRBJ1-2	-
ASRARDTGGELF	TRBV2	TRBJ2-2	-